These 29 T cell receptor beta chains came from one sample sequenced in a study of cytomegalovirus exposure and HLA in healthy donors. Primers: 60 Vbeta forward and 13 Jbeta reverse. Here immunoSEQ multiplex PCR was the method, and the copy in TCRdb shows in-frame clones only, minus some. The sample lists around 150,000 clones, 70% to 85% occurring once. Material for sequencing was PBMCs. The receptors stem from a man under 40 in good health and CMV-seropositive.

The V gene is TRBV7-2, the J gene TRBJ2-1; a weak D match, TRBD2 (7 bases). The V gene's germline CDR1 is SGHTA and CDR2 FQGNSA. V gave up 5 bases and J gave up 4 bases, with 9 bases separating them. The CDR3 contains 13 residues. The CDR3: CASSGGAYNEQFF. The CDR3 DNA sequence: TGTGCCAGCAGCGGGGGGGCATACAATGAGCAGTTCTTC.

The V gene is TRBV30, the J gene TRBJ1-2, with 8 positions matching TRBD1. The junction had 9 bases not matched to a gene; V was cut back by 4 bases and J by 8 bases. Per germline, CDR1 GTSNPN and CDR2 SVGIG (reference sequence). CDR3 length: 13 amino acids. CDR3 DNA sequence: TGTGCCTGGAAAAAAGGACAGGGTGGCGGCTACACCTTC. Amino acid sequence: CAWKKGQGGGYTF.

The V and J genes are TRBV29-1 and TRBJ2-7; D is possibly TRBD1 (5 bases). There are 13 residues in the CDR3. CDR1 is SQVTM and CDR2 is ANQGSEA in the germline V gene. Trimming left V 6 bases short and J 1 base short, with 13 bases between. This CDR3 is CSVARALSYEQYF. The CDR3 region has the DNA TGCAGCGTCGCCAGGGCACTGTCCTACGAGCAGTACTTC.

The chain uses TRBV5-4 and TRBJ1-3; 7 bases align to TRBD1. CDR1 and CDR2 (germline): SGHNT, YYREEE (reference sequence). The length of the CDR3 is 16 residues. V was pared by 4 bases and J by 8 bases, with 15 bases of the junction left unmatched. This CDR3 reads CASSPELQGRQDTIYF. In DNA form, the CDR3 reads TGTGCCAGCAGCCCGGAACTACAGGGGAGGCAAGACACCATATATTTT.

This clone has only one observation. The DNA for the CDR3 is TGTGCCAGCAGCGCCCTACAGGGAGGGGAGCTGTTTTTT. It encodes CASSALQGGELFF. V usage is TRBV9 and J usage is TRBJ2-2; possibly TRBD1 for D (6 bases). V was trimmed by 3 bases and J by 8 bases, leaving 11 bases between them. CDR3 length equals 13 residues. The germline V gene has CDR1 SGDLS and CDR2 YYNGEE.

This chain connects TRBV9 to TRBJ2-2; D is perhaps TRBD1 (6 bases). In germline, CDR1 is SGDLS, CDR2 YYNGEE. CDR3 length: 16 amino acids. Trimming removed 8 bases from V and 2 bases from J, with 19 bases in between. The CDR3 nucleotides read TGTGCCAGTACCGGTGGGCAGGGGCTTAACACCGGGGAGCTGTTTTTT. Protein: CASTGGQGLNTGELFF.

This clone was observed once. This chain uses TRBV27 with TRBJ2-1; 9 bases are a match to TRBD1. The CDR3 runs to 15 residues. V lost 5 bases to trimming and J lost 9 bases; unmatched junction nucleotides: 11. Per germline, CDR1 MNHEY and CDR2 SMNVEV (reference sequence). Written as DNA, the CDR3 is TGTGCCAGCAGTAGCACGGGACAGGGTCGGAGTGAGCAGTTCTTC. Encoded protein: CASSSTGQGRSEQFF.

The CDR3 region has the DNA TGTGCCAGCAGCTTTTGGACAGGGATGTCCAATCAGCCCCAGCATTTT. Translated, it gives CASSFWTGMSNQPQHF. The chain joins TRBV7-9 to TRBJ1-5; 8 bases fit TRBD1. Per the germline V gene, CDR1 is SEHNR and CDR2 is FQNEAQ (reference sequence). This CDR3 is built from 16 residues. The trim removed 3 bases at V and 3 bases at J, leaving 7 bases unmatched.

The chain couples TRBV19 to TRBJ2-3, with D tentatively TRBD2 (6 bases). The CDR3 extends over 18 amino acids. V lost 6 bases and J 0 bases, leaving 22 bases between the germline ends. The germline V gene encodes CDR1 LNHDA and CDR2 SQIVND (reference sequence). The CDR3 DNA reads TGTGCCAGTAGCCTCTCGGGCGGGACCGTTCCTAGCACAGATACGCAGTATTTT. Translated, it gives CASSLSGGTVPSTDTQYF.

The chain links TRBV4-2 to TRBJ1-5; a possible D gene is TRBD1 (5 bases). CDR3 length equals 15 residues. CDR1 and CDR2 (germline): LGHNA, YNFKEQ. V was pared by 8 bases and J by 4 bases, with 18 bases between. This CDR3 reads CASGVGGDENQPQHF. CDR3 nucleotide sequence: TGTGCCAGCGGAGTGGGGGGGGACGAAAATCAGCCCCAGCATTTT.

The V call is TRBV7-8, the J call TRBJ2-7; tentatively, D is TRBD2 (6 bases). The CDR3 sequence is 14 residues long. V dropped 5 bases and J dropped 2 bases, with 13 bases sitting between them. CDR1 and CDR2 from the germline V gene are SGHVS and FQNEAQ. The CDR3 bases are TGTGCCAGCAGCCCCGTGGGGGGAGCCTACGAGCAGTACTTC. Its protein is CASSPVGGAYEQYF.

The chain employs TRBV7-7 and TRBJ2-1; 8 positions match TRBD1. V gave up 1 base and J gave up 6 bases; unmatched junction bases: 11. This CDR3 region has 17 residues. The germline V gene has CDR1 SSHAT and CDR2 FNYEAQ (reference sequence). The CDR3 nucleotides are TGTGCCAGCAGCTTAGGGAAGCTTGACAGGGGAGTCAATGAGCAGTTCTTC. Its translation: CASSLGKLDRGVNEQFF.

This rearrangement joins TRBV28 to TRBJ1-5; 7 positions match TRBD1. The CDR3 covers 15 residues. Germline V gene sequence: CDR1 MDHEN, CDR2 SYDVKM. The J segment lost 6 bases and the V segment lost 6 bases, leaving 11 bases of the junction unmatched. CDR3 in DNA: TGTGCCAGCAGGCCGACAGGGCGCCAGGGTCAGCCCCAGCATTTT. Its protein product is CASRPTGRQGQPQHF.

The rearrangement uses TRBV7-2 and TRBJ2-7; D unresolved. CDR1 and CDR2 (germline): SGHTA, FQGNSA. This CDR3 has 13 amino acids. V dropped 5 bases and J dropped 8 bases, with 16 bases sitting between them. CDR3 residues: CASSPAISRQQYF. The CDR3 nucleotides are TGTGCCAGCAGCCCTGCTATTTCGCGCCAGCAGTACTTC.

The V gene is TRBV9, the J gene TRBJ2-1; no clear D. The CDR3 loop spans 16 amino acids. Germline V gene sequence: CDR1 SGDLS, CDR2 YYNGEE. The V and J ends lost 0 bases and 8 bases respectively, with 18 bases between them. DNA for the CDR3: TGTGCCAGCAGCGTAGGAGACCCGGGTATTGTCGATGAGCAGTTCTTC. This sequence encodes CASSVGDPGIVDEQFF.

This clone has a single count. The CDR3 nucleotides are TGTGCCAGTAGTATCCTAGCGGGAGGGCTTCAAGAGACCCAGTACTTC. It translates to CASSILAGGLQETQYF. This chain connects TRBV19 to TRBJ2-5, with 12 bases matching TRBD2. Germline-derived CDR1 and CDR2 are LNHDA and SQIVND (reference sequence). The junction had 4 bases not matched to a gene; V was cut back by 3 bases and J by 2 bases. The CDR3 covers 16 residues. The full variable domain, completed using reference TRBV19 and TRBJ2-5, is DGGITQSPKYLFRKEGQNVTLSCEQNLNHDAMYWYRQDPGQGLRLIYYSQIVNDFQKGDIAEGYSVSREKKESFPLTVTSAQKNPTAFYLCASSILAGGLQETQYFGPGTRLLVL.

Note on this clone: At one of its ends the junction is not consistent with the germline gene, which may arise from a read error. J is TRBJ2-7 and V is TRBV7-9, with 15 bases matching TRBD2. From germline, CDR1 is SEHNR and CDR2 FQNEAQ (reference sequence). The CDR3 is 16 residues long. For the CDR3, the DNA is TGTTCCAGCAGCCAACTGGGACTAGCGGGGGGAGGCGAGCAGTACTTC. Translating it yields CSSSQLGLAGGGEQYF.

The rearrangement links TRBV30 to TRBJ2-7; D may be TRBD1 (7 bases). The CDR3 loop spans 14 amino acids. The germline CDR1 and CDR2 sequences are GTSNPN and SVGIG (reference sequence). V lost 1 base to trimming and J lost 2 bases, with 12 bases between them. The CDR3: CAWSEQGGPYEQYF. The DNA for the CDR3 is TGTGCCTGGAGTGAGCAGGGGGGTCCCTACGAGCAGTACTTC.

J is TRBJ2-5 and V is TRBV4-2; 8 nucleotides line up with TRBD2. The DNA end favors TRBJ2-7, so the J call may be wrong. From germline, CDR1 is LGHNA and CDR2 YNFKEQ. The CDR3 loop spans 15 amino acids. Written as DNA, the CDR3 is TGTGCCAGCAGCCAAGGCTTAGCGGGACCCTACGAGCAGTACTTC. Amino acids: CASSQGLAGPYEQYF.

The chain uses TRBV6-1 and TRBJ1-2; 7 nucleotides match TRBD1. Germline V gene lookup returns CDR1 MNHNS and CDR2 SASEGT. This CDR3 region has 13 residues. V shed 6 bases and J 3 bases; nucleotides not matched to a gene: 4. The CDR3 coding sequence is TGTGCCAGCAGAGGACAGGCAGACTATGGCTACACCTTC. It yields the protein CASRGQADYGYTF.

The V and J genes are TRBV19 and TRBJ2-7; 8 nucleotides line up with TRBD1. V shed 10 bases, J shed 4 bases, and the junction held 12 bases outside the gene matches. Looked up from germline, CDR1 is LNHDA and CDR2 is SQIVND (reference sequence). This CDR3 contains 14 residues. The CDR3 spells CATSAGTGPYEQYF. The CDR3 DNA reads TGTGCCACCTCAGCCGGGACAGGTCCGTACGAGCAGTACTTC. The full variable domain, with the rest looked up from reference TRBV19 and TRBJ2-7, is DGGITQSPKYLFRKEGQNVTLSCEQNLNHDAMYWYRQDPGQGLRLIYYSQIVNDFQKGDIAEGYSVSREKKESFPLTVTSAQKNPTAFYLCATSAGTGPYEQYFGPGTRLTVT.

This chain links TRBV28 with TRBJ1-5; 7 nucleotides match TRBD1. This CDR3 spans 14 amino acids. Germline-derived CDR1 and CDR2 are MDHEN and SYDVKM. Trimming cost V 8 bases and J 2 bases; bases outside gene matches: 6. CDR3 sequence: CASGTDRGNQPQHF. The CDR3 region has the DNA TGTGCCAGCGGCACTGACAGGGGCAATCAGCCCCAGCATTTT.

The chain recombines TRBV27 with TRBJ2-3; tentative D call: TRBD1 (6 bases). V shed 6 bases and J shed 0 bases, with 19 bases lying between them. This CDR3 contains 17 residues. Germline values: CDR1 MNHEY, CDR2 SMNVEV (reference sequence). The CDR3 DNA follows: TGTGCCAGCAGAGGGGGAACGGCCCTACAGAGCACAGATACGCAGTATTTT. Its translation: CASRGGTALQSTDTQYF.

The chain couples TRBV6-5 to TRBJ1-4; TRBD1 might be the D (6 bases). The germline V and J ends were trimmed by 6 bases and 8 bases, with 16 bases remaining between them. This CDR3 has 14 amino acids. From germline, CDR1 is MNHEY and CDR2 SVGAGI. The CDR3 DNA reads TGTGCCAGCAGCCAAGCGCAGGGGCGGGAAAAACTGTTTTTT. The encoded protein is CASSQAQGREKLFF.

The CDR3 nucleotides are TGTGCCAGCAGCGTAGTAGGTAGCGGGAGGCGCTCCTACAATGAGCAGTTCTTC. Its protein product is CASSVVGSGRRSYNEQFF. The chain uses TRBV9 and TRBJ2-1, with TRBD2 matching over 10 bases. CDR3 size: 18 residues. Germline loops: CDR1 SGDLS, CDR2 YYNGEE. V lost 0 bases to trimming and J lost 0 bases; unmatched junction nucleotides: 6.

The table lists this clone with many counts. CDR3 nucleotide sequence: TGTGCCAGCAGTTTAATCGGGACAGGGTTCAGCGGCACTGAAGCTTTCTTT. Translating gives CASSLIGTGFSGTEAFF. V usage is TRBV28 and J usage is TRBJ1-1; 9 bases line up with TRBD1. Germline lookup yields CDR1 MDHEN and CDR2 SYDVKM. The CDR3 sequence is 17 residues long. The ends lost 2 bases at V and 4 bases at J; junction bases unmatched: 11. The full variable domain, completed using reference TRBV28 and TRBJ1-1, is DVKVTQSSRYLVKRTGEKVFLECVQDMDHENMFWYRQDPGLGLRLIYFSYDVKMKEKGDIPEGYSVSREKKERFSLILESASTNQTSMYLCASSLIGTGFSGTEAFFGQGTRLTVV.

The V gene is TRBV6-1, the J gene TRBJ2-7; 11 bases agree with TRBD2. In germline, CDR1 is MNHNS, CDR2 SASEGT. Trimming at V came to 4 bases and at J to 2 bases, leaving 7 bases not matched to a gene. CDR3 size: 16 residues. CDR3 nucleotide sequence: TGTGCCAGCAGTGGTAATAGCGGGGGGGCCCCCTACGAGCAGTACTTC. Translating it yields CASSGNSGGAPYEQYF.

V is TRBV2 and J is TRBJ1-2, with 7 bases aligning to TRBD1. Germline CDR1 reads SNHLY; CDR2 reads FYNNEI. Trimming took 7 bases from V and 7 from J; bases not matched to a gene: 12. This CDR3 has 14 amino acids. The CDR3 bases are TGTGCCAGCACGGAGGGGGCGCGTCTGGGTGGCTACACCTTC. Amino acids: CASTEGARLGGYTF. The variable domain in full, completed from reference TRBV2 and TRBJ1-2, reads EPEVTQTPSHQVTQMGQEVILRCVPISNHLYFYWYRQILGQKVEFLVSFYNNEISEKSEIFDDQFSVERPDGSNFTLKIRSTKLEDSAMYFCASTEGARLGGYTFGSGTRLTVV.

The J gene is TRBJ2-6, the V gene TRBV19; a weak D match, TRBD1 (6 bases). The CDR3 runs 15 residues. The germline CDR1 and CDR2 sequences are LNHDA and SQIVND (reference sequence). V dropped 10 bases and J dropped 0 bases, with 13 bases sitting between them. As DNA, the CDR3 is TGTGCCATAGGACAGTTACGCTCTGGGGCCAACGTCCTGACTTTC. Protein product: CAIGQLRSGANVLTF.